These T cell receptor beta chains were read from a single sample in a study of blood T cell repertoires in COVID-19. TCRdb's table, derived via immunoSEQ multiplex PCR, lists solely in-frame clones and lacks some. The table has approximately 500,000 clones, roughly nine tenths seen once. The sequenced sample consisted of peripheral blood. The receptors derive from a man aged 18 to 29 with COVID-19, enrolled during active disease. Each CDR3 is given with its conserved first and last residue. D genes are given only for firm matches. The size entry is marked missing in some rows and otherwise reads once, few, many or a size class.

D: TRBD1; V: TRBV5-4; length: 13; size: -; J: TRBJ2-5; DNA: TGTGCCAGCAGCTCGACAGGGGAAGAGACCCAGTACTTC; CDR3: CASSSTGEETQYF
D: -; V: TRBV7-2; length: 14; size: -; J: TRBJ1-3; DNA: TGTGCCAGCAGCTTGACAGGATTCGGAAACACCATATATTTT; CDR3: CASSLTGFGNTIYF
D: -; V: TRBV6-1; length: 15; size: -; J: TRBJ1-1; DNA: TGTGCCAGCAGTGAACCCGGTCACACAGGGCCTGAAGCTTTCTTT; CDR3: CASSEPGHTGPEAFF
D: TRBD2; V: TRBV7-2; length: 14; size: -; J: TRBJ2-7; DNA: TGTGCCAGCAGCTTACGGGGGGACCTCTACGAGCAGTACTTC; CDR3: CASSLRGDLYEQYF
D: TRBD2; V: TRBV5-8; length: 16; size: once; J: TRBJ2-2; DNA: TGTGCCAGCAGAACCGGGACTAGCCCTAACACCGGGGAGCTGTTTTTT; CDR3: CASRTGTSPNTGELFF
D: TRBD2; V: TRBV9; length: 13; size: -; J: TRBJ2-1; DNA: TGTGCCAGCAGCGTTGGACTAGCCTATGAGCAGTTCTTC; CDR3: CASSVGLAYEQFF
D: -; V: TRBV19; length: 13; size: -; J: TRBJ1-5; DNA: TGTGCCGCGGCACAGGGCCTCAATCAGCCCCAGCATTTT; CDR3: CAAAQGLNQPQHF
D: TRBD1; V: TRBV5-6; length: 15; size: -; J: TRBJ1-3; DNA: TGTGCCAGCAGCCTGACGGGGACAGGTGGAAACACCATATATTTT; CDR3: CASSLTGTGGNTIYF
D: TRBD1; V: TRBV6-5; length: 12; size: once; J: TRBJ1-2; DNA: TGTGCCAGCTTGAACAGGGGTTACGGCTACACCTTC; CDR3: CASLNRGYGYTF
D: TRBD1; V: TRBV25-1; length: 16; size: -; J: TRBJ1-1; DNA: TGTGCCAGCAGTGAGGGGGGACAGGAAGTAAACACTGAAGCTTTCTTT; CDR3: CASSEGGQEVNTEAFF
D: TRBD1; V: TRBV5-5; length: 19; size: -; J: TRBJ2-2; DNA: TGTGCCAGCAGCTTCGTGTTTCAGGGGGCAACCGCGGGCACCGGGGAGCTGTTTTTT; CDR3: CASSFVFQGATAGTGELFF
D: -; V: TRBV5-5; length: 15; size: -; J: TRBJ1-2; DNA: TGTGCCAGCAGCTTGTTCGACAGGACTAACTATGGCTACACCTTC; CDR3: CASSLFDRTNYGYTF
D: TRBD1; V: TRBV14; length: 14; size: -; J: TRBJ2-7; DNA: TGTGCCAGCAGCCGACTCAGGGGGCCTGGCGAGCAGTACTTC; CDR3: CASSRLRGPGEQYF
D: -; V: TRBV12-3/TRBV12-4; length: 12; size: -; J: TRBJ1-6; DNA: TGTGCCAGCAGTTTTCTGAATTCACCCCTCCACTTT; CDR3: CASSFLNSPLHF
D: TRBD1; V: TRBV3-1/TRBV3-2; length: 16; size: -; J: TRBJ1-1; DNA: TGTGCCAGCAGCCAAGACAGGGGGCCCCTGAACACTGAAGCTTTCTTT; CDR3: CASSQDRGPLNTEAFF
D: -; V: TRBV7-9; length: 12; size: -; J: TRBJ2-7; DNA: TGTGCCAGCACTCAGTCAGTCTACGAGCAGTACTTC; CDR3: CASTQSVYEQYF
D: TRBD2; V: TRBV7-9; length: 18; size: -; J: TRBJ2-3; DNA: TGTGCCAGCAGCTTAGGCGGGGCGGGAGGCCCGCTGGGAGATACGCAGTATTTT; CDR3: CASSLGGAGGPLGDTQYF
D: -; V: TRBV30; length: 13; size: -; J: TRBJ1-4; DNA: TGTGCCTGGAGTGAACAGCTTAATGAAAAACTGTTTTTT; CDR3: CAWSEQLNEKLFF
D: -; V: TRBV5-3; length: 15; size: -; J: TRBJ2-1; DNA: TGTGCCAGAAGCTTGAAGAGGATGTACGCGAATGAGCAGTTCTTC; CDR3: CARSLKRMYANEQFF
D: TRBD1; V: TRBV30; length: 13; size: few; J: TRBJ1-1; DNA: TGTGCCTGGGCGGGACAGAGGAACACTGAAGCTTTCTTT; CDR3: CAWAGQRNTEAFF
D: -; V: TRBV7-6; length: 16; size: once; J: TRBJ2-1; DNA: TGTGCCAGCAGCCCTCTCGAGGCGCGGCTAGACAATGAGCAGTTCTTC; CDR3: CASSPLEARLDNEQFF
D: TRBD2; V: TRBV3-1/TRBV3-2; length: 14; size: -; J: TRBJ2-3; DNA: TGTGCCAGCAGCACTACTAGCGTCGCAGATACGCAGTATTTT; CDR3: CASSTTSVADTQYF
D: TRBD2; V: TRBV11-2; length: 16; size: once; J: TRBJ2-2; DNA: TGTGCCAGCAGCTTAGTAACTAGCGGGGGGGCCGGGGAGCTGTTTTTT; CDR3: CASSLVTSGGAGELFF
D: TRBD1; V: TRBV28; length: 15; size: -; J: TRBJ2-7; DNA: TGTGCCAGCACCACCAGGGGGTTCCTCTCCTACGAGCAGTACTTC; CDR3: CASTTRGFLSYEQYF
D: -; V: TRBV2; length: 11; size: -; J: TRBJ2-2; DNA: TGTGCCAGCGGCTTGACCGGGGAGCTGTTTTTT; CDR3: CASGLTGELFF
D: TRBD1; V: TRBV13; length: 14; size: -; J: TRBJ1-6; DNA: TGTGCCAGCAGCCCCCAGGGGGCTAATTCACCCCTCCACTTT; CDR3: CASSPQGANSPLHF
D: -; V: TRBV19; length: 16; size: -; J: TRBJ1-5; DNA: TGTGCCAGTAGTATAGGACAGACATATAGCAATCAGCCCCAGCATTTT; CDR3: CASSIGQTYSNQPQHF
D: -; V: TRBV6-5; length: 15; size: once; J: TRBJ1-4; DNA: TGTGCCAGCAGTCGAGCAGCGCGAACTAATGAAAAACTGTTTTTT; CDR3: CASSRAARTNEKLFF
D: -; V: TRBV10-2; length: 13; size: -; J: TRBJ2-5; DNA: TGCGCCAGCAGTGAAACTAGATCAGAGACCCAGTACTTC; CDR3: CASSETRSETQYF
D: TRBD1; V: TRBV14; length: 14; size: -; J: TRBJ2-5; DNA: TGTGCCAGCAGCCAAGCTAGGGGGCGAGAGACCCAGTACTTC; CDR3: CASSQARGRETQYF
D: TRBD1; V: TRBV6-1; length: 16; size: -; J: TRBJ1-2; DNA: TGTGCCAGCAGTGTAGTCTTACAGGGGGCTAACTATGGCTACACCTTC; CDR3: CASSVVLQGANYGYTF
D: TRBD2; V: TRBV6-6; length: 16; size: -; J: TRBJ2-5; DNA: TGTGCCAGCAGTCGAGGGACTACCAGAAACCAAGAGACCCAGTACTTC; CDR3: CASSRGTTRNQETQYF
D: TRBD2; V: TRBV6-5; length: 15; size: -; J: TRBJ2-1; DNA: TGTGCCAGCAGTTACGGTACGGGGGGGCAAAATGAGCAGTTCTTC; CDR3: CASSYGTGGQNEQFF
D: TRBD2; V: TRBV2; length: 16; size: -; J: TRBJ2-1; DNA: TGTGCCAGCAGTCGTCAAACTAGCGGAGCGCTCCGTGAGCAGTTCTTC; CDR3: CASSRQTSGALREQFF
D: TRBD2; V: TRBV25-1; length: 16; size: once; J: TRBJ2-7; DNA: TGTGCCAGCAGTGAAGTAACTAGCGGGGAGTCCTACGAGCAGTACTTC; CDR3: CASSEVTSGESYEQYF
D: -; V: TRBV7-2; length: 15; size: -; J: TRBJ1-3; DNA: TGTGCCAGCAGCTTAGTGGGGGGGGGTGGAAACACCATATATTTT; CDR3: CASSLVGGGGNTIYF
D: TRBD2; V: TRBV6-5; length: 15; size: -; J: TRBJ2-3; DNA: TGTGCCAGCAGATTAGCGGGGAGAAAGACAGATACGCAGTATTTT; CDR3: CASRLAGRKTDTQYF
D: TRBD1; V: TRBV18; length: 15; size: -; J: TRBJ2-1; DNA: TGTGCCAGCTCACACGGACAGGGTCCCTACAATGAGCAGTTCTTC; CDR3: CASSHGQGPYNEQFF
D: -; V: TRBV11-3; length: 14; size: -; J: TRBJ2-1; DNA: TGTGCCAGCAGCTCTTCGGACAGATACAATGAGCAGTTCTTC; CDR3: CASSSSDRYNEQFF
D: TRBD2; V: TRBV14; length: 15; size: -; J: TRBJ2-5; DNA: TGTGCCAGCAGCCTAGCGGGAGGGATAGAAGAGACCCAGTACTTC; CDR3: CASSLAGGIEETQYF
D: TRBD1; V: TRBV5-1; length: 15; size: -; J: TRBJ2-3; DNA: TGCGCCAGCTCGCCGGGACAGGGGTTCACAGATACGCAGTATTTT; CDR3: CASSPGQGFTDTQYF
D: -; V: TRBV7-6; length: 15; size: -; J: TRBJ2-3; DNA: TGTGCCAGCAGCTTAGGGGGAAGGGGCCCAGATACGCAGTATTTT; CDR3: CASSLGGRGPDTQYF
D: TRBD2; V: TRBV5-6; length: 14; size: -; J: TRBJ2-1; DNA: TGTGCCAGCAGCTTGGCGGGAGGAACTTCGGAGCAGTTCTTC; CDR3: CASSLAGGTSEQFF
D: TRBD2; V: TRBV6-2/TRBV6-3; length: 16; size: -; J: TRBJ2-5; DNA: TGTGCCAGCAGTACCGGACTAGCGGGAGTTGGGGAGACCCAGTACTTC; CDR3: CASSTGLAGVGETQYF